The 3 T cell receptor beta chains reported below all come from one sample, sequenced in a study of somatic mutations in cytotoxic T cells in rheumatoid arthritis. TCRdb keeps only in-frame clones here, not all; method: immunoSEQ multiplex PCR. Of about 11,000 clones listed, around 70% were seen once; the top ten hold 7.5% to 10%. Sample: CD8+ T cells sorted from blood. The source of these receptors is a man between 65 and 85 years old in good health.

A few counts support this clone. The V and J genes are TRBV11-2 and TRBJ1-5; no clear D. Germline V gene data show CDR1 as SGHAT and CDR2 as FQNNGV. The V gene lost 0 bases and the J gene lost 5 bases, with 5 bases spanning the gap. This CDR3 region has 13 residues. The CDR3, as DNA: TGTGCCAGCAGCTTAGAACCTCATCAGCCCCAGCATTTT. This codes for CASSLEPHQPQHF.

The chain has TRBV7-8 and TRBJ2-3, with a possible D match to TRBD1 (6 bases). Trimming removed 5 bases at V and 2 bases at J, with 17 bases between. Per the germline V gene, CDR1 is SGHVS and CDR2 is FQNEAQ. The CDR3 length is 16 residues. The CDR3 DNA follows: TGTGCCAGCAGCCCCCGGGACACCTTCCCCACAGATACGCAGTATTTT. Translating gives CASSPRDTFPTDTQYF.

The chain joins TRBV7-9 to TRBJ2-3, with 7 bases that match TRBD2. Losses at the gene ends were 7 bases for V and 4 bases for J; bases not matched to a gene: 14. CDR1 is SEHNR, CDR2 FQNEAQ, per germline (reference sequence). The CDR3 loop spans 16 amino acids. As DNA, the CDR3 is TGTGCCAGCAACGCTCAGGGAGGGGTTCAAGCAGATACGCAGTATTTT. This gives the protein CASNAQGGVQADTQYF.